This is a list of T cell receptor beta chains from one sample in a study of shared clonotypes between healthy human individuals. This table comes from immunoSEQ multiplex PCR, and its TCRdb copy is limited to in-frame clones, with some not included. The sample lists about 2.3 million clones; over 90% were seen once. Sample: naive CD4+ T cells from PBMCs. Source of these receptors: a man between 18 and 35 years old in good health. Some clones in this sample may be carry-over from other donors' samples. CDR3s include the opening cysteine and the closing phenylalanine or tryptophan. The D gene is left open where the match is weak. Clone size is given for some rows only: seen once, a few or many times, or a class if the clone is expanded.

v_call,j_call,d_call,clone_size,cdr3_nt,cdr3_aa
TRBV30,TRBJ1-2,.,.,TGTGCCTGGAACTTACTCGAGGGTTCTGGCTACACCTTC,CAWNLLEGSGYTF
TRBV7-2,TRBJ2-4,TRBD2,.,TGTGCCAGCAGCCCCCTCTGGGCGGGAGTCAAAAACATTCAGTACTTC,CASSPLWAGVKNIQYF
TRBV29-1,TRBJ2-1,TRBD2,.,TGCAGCGTTGAGCTTAGCGGGAGGGGAGTCAATGAGCAGTTCTTC,CSVELSGRGVNEQFF
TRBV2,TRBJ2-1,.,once,TGTGCCAGCAGGATGGAGGTCTCCTACAATGAGCAGTTCTTC,CASRMEVSYNEQFF
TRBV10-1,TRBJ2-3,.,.,TGCGCCAGCAGTTCGGGGGATACGCAGTATTTT,CASSSGDTQYF
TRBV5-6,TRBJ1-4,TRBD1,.,TGTGCCAGCAGTGCTGCCCGGGACAGGTACGAAAAACTGTTTTTT,CASSAARDRYEKLFF
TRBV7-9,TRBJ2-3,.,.,TGTGCCAGCAGCCTAACCCGACCTAGCACAGATACGCAGTATTTT,CASSLTRPSTDTQYF
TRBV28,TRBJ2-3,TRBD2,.,TGTGCCAGCAGATCGAGACTAGCGGGGCTGATTAGCACAGATACGCAGTATTTT,CASRSRLAGLISTDTQYF
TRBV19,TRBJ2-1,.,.,TGTGCCAGTAGTATAGATGGGACCTACAATGAGCAGTTCTTC,CASSIDGTYNEQFF
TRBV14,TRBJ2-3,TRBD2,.,TGTGCCAGCAGCCTCGTTAGCGGGAGTTGGACAGATACGCAGTATTTT,CASSLVSGSWTDTQYF
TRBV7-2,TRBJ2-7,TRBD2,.,TGTGCCAGCAGCGGGGGACTAGCGGGAGGCCACGAGCAGTACTTC,CASSGGLAGGHEQYF
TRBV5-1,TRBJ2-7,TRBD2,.,TGCGCCAGCAGCTTCGGACTAGCGGGAGAATACGAGCAGTACTTC,CASSFGLAGEYEQYF
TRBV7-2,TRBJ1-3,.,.,TGTGCCAGCAGCCCCGGGGGGGGCTCAAACACCATATATTTT,CASSPGGGSNTIYF
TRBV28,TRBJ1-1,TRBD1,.,TGTGCCAGCAGTCCGGGGACAGGGGTTACTGAAGCTTTCTTT,CASSPGTGVTEAFF
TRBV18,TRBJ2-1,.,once,TGTGCCAGCTCACCCCTTAACCTGGGGCAGCTATACAATGAGCAGTTCTTC,CASSPLNLGQLYNEQFF
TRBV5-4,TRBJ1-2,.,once,TGTGCCAGCAGCTTATGGGCTGTCTATGGCTACACCTTC,CASSLWAVYGYTF
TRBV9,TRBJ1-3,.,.,TGTGCCAGCAGCGGATTAGGGGAAACTGGAAACACCATATATTTT,CASSGLGETGNTIYF
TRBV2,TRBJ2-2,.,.,TGTGCCAGTTCCGGGTCTTACACCGGGGAGCTGTTTTTT,CASSGSYTGELFF
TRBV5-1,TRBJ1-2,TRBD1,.,TGCGCCAGCAGCTTGGATGCATGGGACAGGGAACAAGGGCTGCTAGGGGGCTACACCTTC,CASSLDAWDREQGLLGGYTF
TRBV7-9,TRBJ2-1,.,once,TGTGCCAGCAGCTTAAGCTACAATGAGCAGTTCTTC,CASSLSYNEQFF
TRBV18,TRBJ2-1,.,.,TGTGCCAGCTCGTCACAGGGATCGCTAGGGGATGAGCAGTTCTTC,CASSSQGSLGDEQFF
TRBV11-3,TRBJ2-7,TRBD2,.,TGTGCCAGCAGCCCCGGACTAGCGCGCGGCTACGAGCAGTACTTC,CASSPGLARGYEQYF
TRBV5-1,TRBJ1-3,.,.,TGCGCCAGCAGCTTGGGGAGTAGCTCTGGAAACACCATATATTTT,CASSLGSSSGNTIYF
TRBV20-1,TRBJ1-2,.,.,TGCAGTCCCCCGGGAACGGGGGGCTACACCTTC,CSPPGTGGYTF
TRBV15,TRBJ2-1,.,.,TGTGCCACCAGCAGAGATCCCGCTAGCTCCTACAATGAGCAGTTCTTC,CATSRDPASSYNEQFF
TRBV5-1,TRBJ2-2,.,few,TGCGCCAGCAGCTTGGACCCGGCCGGGGAGCTGTTTTTT,CASSLDPAGELFF
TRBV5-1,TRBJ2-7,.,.,TGCGCCAGCAGCTTGTTTGGGGGGTCGAGCGAGCAGTACTTC,CASSLFGGSSEQYF